Each of the 22 T cell receptor beta chains below was sequenced from the same sample in a study of T cells in localized non-small cell lung cancer. Assay used: immunoSEQ multiplex PCR; TCRdb lists only in-frame clones, some missing. The data hold fewer than 20,000 clones, with around 83% observed a single time. Sequencing was performed on peripheral blood, taken before any cancer treatment. The receptor set was obtained from a male donor at least 60 years old with stage I lung adenocarcinoma.

The chain couples TRBV11-2 to TRBJ2-5, with 11 bases fitting TRBD2. Unmatched junction bases numbered 5, after V lost 0 bases and J lost 5 bases. The CDR3 loop spans 16 amino acids. Germline CDR1 is SGHAT and CDR2 is FQNNGV. Here the CDR3 DNA reads TGTGCCAGCAGCTTAGAACTAGCGGGAGATTTGGAGACCCAGTACTTC. Translation gives CASSLELAGDLETQYF. Drawing the rest from reference TRBV11-2 and TRBJ2-5, the complete variable domain is EAGVAQSPRYKIIEKRQSVAFWCNPISGHATLYWYQQILGQGPKLLIQFQNNGVVDDSQLPKDRFSAERLKGVDSTLKIQPAKLEDSAVYLCASSLELAGDLETQYFGPGTRLLVL.

The genes are TRBV28 and TRBJ2-6; D is possibly TRBD1 (6 bases). This CDR3 has 15 amino acids. V shed 8 bases and J shed 4 bases, with 15 bases lying between them. Germline CDR1 and CDR2: MDHEN and SYDVKM. CDR3 sequence reads: CASREQGTGANVLTF. The CDR3 DNA is TGTGCCAGCCGTGAACAGGGAACCGGGGCCAACGTCCTGACTTTC.

The chain carries TRBV7-8 and TRBJ1-6; possible D gene TRBD1, 6 bases. The CDR3 runs 14 residues. V was pared by 5 bases and J by 6 bases, with 11 bases between. Germline values: CDR1 SGHVS, CDR2 FQNEAQ. CDR3 in amino acids: CASSHRASNSPLHF. In DNA form, the CDR3 reads TGTGCCAGCAGCCACAGGGCCTCTAATTCACCCCTCCACTTT. Supplemented by reference TRBV7-8 and TRBJ1-6, the full variable domain reads GAGVSQSPRYKVAKRGQDVALRCDPISGHVSLFWYQQALGQGPEFLTYFQNEAQLDKSGLPSDRFFAERPEGSVSTLKIQRTQQEDSAVYLCASSHRASNSPLHFGNGTRLTVT.

This clone was observed a handful of times. The chain joins TRBV27 to TRBJ2-3; possibly TRBD2 for D (5 bases). With 1 base removed from V and 0 bases from J, the gap between germline ends came to 5 bases. Per the germline V gene, CDR1 is MNHEY and CDR2 is SMNVEV (reference sequence). The CDR3 totals 14 residues. DNA for the CDR3: TGTGCCAGCAGTTTATGGGAGAGCACAGATACGCAGTATTTT. It is translated as CASSLWESTDTQYF.

This chain uses TRBV4-3 with TRBJ2-7; D call uncertain. Germline CDR1 LGHNA, CDR2 YSLEER. This CDR3 has 15 residues. The V end was cut by 1 base, the J end by 1 base, with 11 bases between. The CDR3, as DNA: TGCGCCAGCAGCCAAGCTTGGGCTCAATCCTACGAGCAGTACTTC. Its translation: CASSQAWAQSYEQYF.

Only one count was recorded for this clone. This chain links TRBV7-9 with TRBJ2-3; D call uncertain. V shed 5 bases and J shed 4 bases, with 10 bases lying between them. This CDR3 region has 13 residues. In germline, CDR1 is SEHNR, CDR2 FQNEAQ (reference sequence). DNA for the CDR3: TGTGCCAGCAGCCCCCCAATCTCAGATACGCAGTATTTT. Its protein is CASSPPISDTQYF. The whole variable domain, filled in from reference TRBV7-9 and TRBJ2-3, reads DTGVSQNPRHKITKRGQNVTFRCDPISEHNRLYWYRQTLGQGPEFLTYFQNEAQLEKSRLLSDRFSAERPKGSFSTLEIQRTEQGDSAMYLCASSPPISDTQYFGPGTRLTVL.

V usage is TRBV2 and J usage is TRBJ2-1; the match to TRBD2 covers 9 bases. CDR3 size: 16 residues. V lost 1 base to trimming and J lost 6 bases; unmatched junction nucleotides: 7. Germline CDR1 SNHLY, CDR2 FYNNEI. CDR3 nucleotides: TGTGCCAGCAGTGAAGGGGCGGGACTAGCAGGCAATGAGCAGTTCTTC. As protein: CASSEGAGLAGNEQFF.

This sequence joins TRBV6-5 and TRBJ1-5; no firm D call. V was shortened by 5 bases and J by 7 bases, with 12 bases between the two germline ends. Germline CDR1 and CDR2: MNHEY and SVGAGI. The CDR3 contains 13 residues. This CDR3 reads CASSTQVLQPQHF. The CDR3 coding sequence is TGTGCCAGCAGTACCCAAGTGCTGCAGCCCCAGCATTTT.

V gene TRBV5-1 combines with J gene TRBJ1-5; 7 bases align to TRBD1. Germline loops: CDR1 SGHRS, CDR2 YFSETQ. The CDR3 spans 14 residues. V trimming: 4 bases; J trimming: 4 bases; junction bases outside the gene matches: 5. CDR3 nucleotide sequence: TGCGCCAGCAGCCCAGGGACAGTTAATCAGCCCCAGCATTTT. Amino acids: CASSPGTVNQPQHF.

The chain recombines TRBV7-2 with TRBJ1-1, with 7 bases lining up with TRBD1. The CDR3 length is 16 residues. The germline CDR1 and CDR2 sequences are SGHTA and FQGNSA. After removal of 2 bases from V and 1 base from J, the junction contained 7 bases not matched to a gene. CDR3 nucleotide sequence: TGTGCCAGCAGCTTACCCAGGGACAGTTGGAACACTGAAGCTTTCTTT. Its translation is CASSLPRDSWNTEAFF.

The chain recombines TRBV6-6 with TRBJ1-4; possible D gene TRBD1, 5 bases. Germline lookup yields CDR1 MNHNY and CDR2 SVGAGI (reference sequence). This CDR3 region has 14 residues. V lost 0 bases and J 5 bases, leaving 7 bases between the germline ends. The CDR3 loop reads CASSYSRVNEKLFF. The CDR3 region has the DNA TGTGCCAGCAGTTACTCCAGGGTGAATGAAAAACTGTTTTTT.

In nucleotides, the CDR3 is TGTGCCAGCACCTCGGGACAGGACACTGAAGCTTTCTTT. Its translation: CASTSGQDTEAFF. The V call is TRBV6-1, the J call TRBJ1-1; 8 bases agree with TRBD1. The germline V gene has CDR1 MNHNS and CDR2 SASEGT. This CDR3 comprises 13 residues. The junction had 4 bases not matched to a gene; V was cut back by 7 bases and J by 3 bases.

The J gene is TRBJ2-3, the V gene TRBV2, with a weak D call TRBD2 (6 bases). The CDR3 spans 15 residues. V was clipped by 4 bases and J by 2 bases, with 13 bases between them. Germline-derived CDR1 and CDR2 are SNHLY and FYNNEI. The DNA of the CDR3 is TGTGCCAGCAGTGGGACTATCGGGAACACAGATACGCAGTATTTT. This translates into CASSGTIGNTDTQYF.

The chain is built from TRBV4-3 and TRBJ2-7, with TRBD1 matching 10 bases. Germline lookup yields CDR1 LGHNA and CDR2 YSLEER. V lost 4 bases to trimming and J lost 2 bases; unmatched junction nucleotides: 14. The CDR3 is 18 amino acids. CDR3 DNA sequence: TGCGCCAGCAGCCGCTCAAGGCCGGGGACAGGGGATACCTACGAGCAGTACTTC. It specifies CASSRSRPGTGDTYEQYF.

The chain employs TRBV18 and TRBJ1-1; D is undetermined. Germline assignment: CDR1 KGHSH and CDR2 LQKENI. The V gene lost 3 bases and the J gene lost 8 bases, with 13 bases spanning the gap. The CDR3 totals 13 residues. The CDR3 region has the DNA TGTGCCAGCTCACCGACACTTACGAAGGAAGCTTTCTTT. The encoded protein is CASSPTLTKEAFF.

In DNA form, the CDR3 reads TGCAGCGTTTCCGATTACATGAACACTGAAGCTTTCTTT. It encodes CSVSDYMNTEAFF. The V gene is TRBV29-1, the J gene TRBJ1-1; D ambiguous. CDR3 length: 13 residues. Deletions cut 5 bases from V and 0 bases from J, with 10 bases between. The germline V gene encodes CDR1 SQVTM and CDR2 ANQGSEA. Supplemented by reference TRBV29-1 and TRBJ1-1, the full variable domain reads SAVISQKPSRDICQRGTSLTIQCQVDSQVTMMFWYRQQPGQSLTLIATANQGSEATYESGFVIDKFPISRPNLTFSTLTVSNMSPEDSSIYLCSVSDYMNTEAFFGQGTRLTVV.

The gene calls are TRBV7-3 and TRBJ1-4; TRBD1 matches 9 bases. The length of the CDR3 is 14 residues. Germline V gives CDR1 SGHTA, CDR2 FQGTGA. With V trimmed by 5 bases and J by 10 bases, 8 bases remained unmatched. CDR3 loop: CASSPPGQGRKLFF. The DNA of the CDR3 is TGTGCCAGCAGCCCTCCGGGACAGGGACGAAAACTGTTTTTT.

Only a few counts were recorded for this clone. The chain couples TRBV27 to TRBJ2-2; no clear D. V lost 3 bases to trimming and J lost 2 bases, with 16 bases between them. The CDR3 covers 17 residues. Germline CDR1 is MNHEY and CDR2 is SMNVEV (reference sequence). This chain's CDR3 is CASSFSIRGRNTGELFF. The CDR3 nucleotides read TGTGCCAGCAGTTTTAGTATCCGTGGCAGAAACACCGGGGAGCTGTTTTTT.

The chain combines TRBV4-1 with TRBJ2-1; the match to TRBD2 covers 14 bases. This CDR3 region has 19 residues. The V and J ends lost 3 bases and 2 bases, in that order; junction bases with no gene match: 9. The germline V gene has CDR1 MGHRA and CDR2 YSYEKL. CDR3 in DNA: TGCGCCAGCAGCCACATCGGACTAGCGGGGGGACCCACCTACAATGAGCAGTTCTTC. Its translation: CASSHIGLAGGPTYNEQFF.

The chain employs TRBV28 and TRBJ1-2; no firm D call. From germline, CDR1 is MDHEN and CDR2 SYDVKM. V lost 5 bases, J lost 8 bases, and 12 bases lay in between. The CDR3 consists of 12 residues. The CDR3: CASSPPWVGYTF. CDR3 sequence (DNA): TGTGCCAGCAGTCCCCCTTGGGTGGGCTACACCTTC.

The V gene is TRBV6-1, the J gene TRBJ2-5; 9 nucleotides match TRBD1. Germline assignment: CDR1 MNHNS and CDR2 SASEGT. Trimming cost V 7 bases and J 5 bases; bases outside gene matches: 11. The CDR3 extends over 15 amino acids. CDR3 loop: CASTPGQGPQETQYF. The CDR3 DNA reads as TGTGCCAGCACCCCGGGACAGGGCCCTCAGGAGACCCAGTACTTC.

The genes are TRBV7-2 and TRBJ1-5, with D possibly TRBD1 on 5 matching bases. V was cut by 5 bases and J by 7 bases, with 24 bases left in between. This CDR3 is 17 amino acids long. CDR1 and CDR2 (germline): SGHTA, FQGNSA. CDR3 amino acids: CASSPSAPQGRGQPQHF. The CDR3 DNA sequence: TGTGCCAGCAGCCCGTCAGCCCCCCAGGGCCGAGGCCAGCCCCAGCATTTT.